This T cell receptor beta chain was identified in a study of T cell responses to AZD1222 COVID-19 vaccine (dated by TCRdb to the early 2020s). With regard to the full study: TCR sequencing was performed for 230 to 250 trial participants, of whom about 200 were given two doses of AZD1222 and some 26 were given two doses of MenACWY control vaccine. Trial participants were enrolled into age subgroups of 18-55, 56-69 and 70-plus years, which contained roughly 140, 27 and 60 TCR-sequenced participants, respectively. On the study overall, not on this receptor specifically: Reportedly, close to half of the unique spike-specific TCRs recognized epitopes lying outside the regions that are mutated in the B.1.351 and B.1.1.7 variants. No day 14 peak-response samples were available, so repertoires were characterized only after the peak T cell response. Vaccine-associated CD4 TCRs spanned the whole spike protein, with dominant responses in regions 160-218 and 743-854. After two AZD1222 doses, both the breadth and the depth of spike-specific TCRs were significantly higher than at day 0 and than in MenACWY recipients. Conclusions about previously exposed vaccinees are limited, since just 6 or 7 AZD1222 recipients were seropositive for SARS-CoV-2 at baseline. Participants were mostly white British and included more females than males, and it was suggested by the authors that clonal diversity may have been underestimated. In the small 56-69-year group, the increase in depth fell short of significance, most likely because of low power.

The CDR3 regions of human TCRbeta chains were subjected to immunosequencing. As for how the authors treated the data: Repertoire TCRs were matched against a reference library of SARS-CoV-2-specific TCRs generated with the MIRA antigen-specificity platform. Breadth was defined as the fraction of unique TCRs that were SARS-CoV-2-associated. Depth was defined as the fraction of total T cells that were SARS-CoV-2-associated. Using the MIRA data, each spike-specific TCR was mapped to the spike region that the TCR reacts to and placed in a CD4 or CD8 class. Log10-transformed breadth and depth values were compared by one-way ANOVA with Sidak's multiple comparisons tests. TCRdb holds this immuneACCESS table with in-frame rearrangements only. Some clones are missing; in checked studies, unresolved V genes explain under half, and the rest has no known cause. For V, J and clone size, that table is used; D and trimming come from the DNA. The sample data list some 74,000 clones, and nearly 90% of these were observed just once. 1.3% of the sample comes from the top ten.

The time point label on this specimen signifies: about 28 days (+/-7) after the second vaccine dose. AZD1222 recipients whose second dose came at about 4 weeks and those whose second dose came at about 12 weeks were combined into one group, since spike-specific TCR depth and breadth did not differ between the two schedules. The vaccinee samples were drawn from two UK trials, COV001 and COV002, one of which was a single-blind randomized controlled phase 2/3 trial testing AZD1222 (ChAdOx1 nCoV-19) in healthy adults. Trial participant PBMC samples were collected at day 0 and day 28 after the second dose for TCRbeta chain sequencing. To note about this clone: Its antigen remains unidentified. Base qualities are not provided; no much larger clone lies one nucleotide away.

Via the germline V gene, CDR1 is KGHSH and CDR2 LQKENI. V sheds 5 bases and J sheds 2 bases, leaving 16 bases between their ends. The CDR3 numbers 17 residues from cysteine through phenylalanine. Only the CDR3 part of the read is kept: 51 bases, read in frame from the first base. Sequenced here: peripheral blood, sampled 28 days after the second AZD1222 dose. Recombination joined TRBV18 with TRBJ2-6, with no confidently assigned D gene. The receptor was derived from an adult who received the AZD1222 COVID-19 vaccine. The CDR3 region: CASSSIPPVPGANVLTF. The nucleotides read TGTGCCAGCTCATCGATTCCCCCGGTGCCTGGGGCCAACGTCCTGACTTTC.